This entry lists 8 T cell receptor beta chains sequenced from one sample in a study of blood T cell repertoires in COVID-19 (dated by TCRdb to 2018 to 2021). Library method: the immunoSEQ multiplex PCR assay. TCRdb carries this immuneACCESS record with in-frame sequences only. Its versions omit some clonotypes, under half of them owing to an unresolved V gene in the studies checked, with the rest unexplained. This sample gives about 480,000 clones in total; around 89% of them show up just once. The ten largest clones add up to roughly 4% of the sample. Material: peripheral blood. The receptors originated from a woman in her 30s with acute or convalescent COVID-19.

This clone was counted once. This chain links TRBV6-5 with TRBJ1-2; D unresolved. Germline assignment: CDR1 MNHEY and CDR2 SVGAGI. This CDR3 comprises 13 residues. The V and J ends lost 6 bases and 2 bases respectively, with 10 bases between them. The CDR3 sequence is CASRTDSNYGYTF. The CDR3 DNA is TGTGCCAGCAGGACGGACTCAAACTATGGCTACACCTTC.

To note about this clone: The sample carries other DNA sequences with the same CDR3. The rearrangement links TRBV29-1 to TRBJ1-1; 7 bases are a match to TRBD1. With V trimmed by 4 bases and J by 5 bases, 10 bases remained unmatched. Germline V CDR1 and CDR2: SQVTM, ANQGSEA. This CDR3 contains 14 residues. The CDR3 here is CSVGTSGGRTEAFF. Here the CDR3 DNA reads TGCAGCGTTGGAACCTCAGGGGGTAGGACTGAAGCTTTCTTT.

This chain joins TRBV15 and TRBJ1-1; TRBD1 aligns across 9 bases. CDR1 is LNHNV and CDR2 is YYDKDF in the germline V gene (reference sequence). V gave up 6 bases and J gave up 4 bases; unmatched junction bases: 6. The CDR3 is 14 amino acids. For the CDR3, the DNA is TGTGCCACCAGGTTGGACAGGGGAGGCACTGAAGCTTTCTTT. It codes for CATRLDRGGTEAFF.

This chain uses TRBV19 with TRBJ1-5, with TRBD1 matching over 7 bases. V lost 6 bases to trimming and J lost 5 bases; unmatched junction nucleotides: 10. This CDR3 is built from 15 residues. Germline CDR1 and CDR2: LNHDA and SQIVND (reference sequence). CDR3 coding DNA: TGTGCCAGTAGCTGGGACAGTAGTTTTTATCAGCCCCAGCATTTT. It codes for CASSWDSSFYQPQHF.

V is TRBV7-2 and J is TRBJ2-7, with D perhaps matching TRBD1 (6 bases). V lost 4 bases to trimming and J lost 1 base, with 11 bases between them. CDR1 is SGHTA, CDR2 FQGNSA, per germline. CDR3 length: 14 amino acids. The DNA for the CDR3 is TGTGCCAGCAGCTATACTACAGGGTCCTACGAGCAGTACTTC. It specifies CASSYTTGSYEQYF.

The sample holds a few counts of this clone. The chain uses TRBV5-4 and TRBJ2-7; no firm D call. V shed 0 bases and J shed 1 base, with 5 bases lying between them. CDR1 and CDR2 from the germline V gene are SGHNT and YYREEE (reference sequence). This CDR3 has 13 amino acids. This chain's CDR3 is CASSLAPSYEQYF. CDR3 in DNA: TGTGCCAGCAGCTTGGCCCCTTCCTACGAGCAGTACTTC.

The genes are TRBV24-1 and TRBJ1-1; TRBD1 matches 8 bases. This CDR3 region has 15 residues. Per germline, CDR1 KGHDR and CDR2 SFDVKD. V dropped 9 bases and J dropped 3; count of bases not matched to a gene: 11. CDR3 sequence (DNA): TGTGCCACCGAGGGTGGGACAGGAAAATACACTGAAGCTTTCTTT. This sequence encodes CATEGGTGKYTEAFF.

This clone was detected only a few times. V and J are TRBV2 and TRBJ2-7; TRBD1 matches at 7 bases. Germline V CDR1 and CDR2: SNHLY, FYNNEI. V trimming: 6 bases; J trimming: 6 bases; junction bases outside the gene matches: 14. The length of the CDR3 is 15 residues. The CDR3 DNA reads TGTGCCAGCAGATCAACAGGGGCGTCCCGCTCCGAGCAGTACTTC. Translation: CASRSTGASRSEQYF.